This TCR beta chain was found in a study of monozygotic twins with inflammatory bowel disease. Regarding this clonotype: As yet, its antigen is unknown.

Addition of UMIs with a 6-nucleotide sample barcode was achieved by template switching. Nested PCRs of approximately 16 and 10 cycles, two in total, were run on TCRalpha and TCRbeta cDNA. No DNA is given; TCRdb re-called the 5' RACE reads and lists each CDR3 protein once. This repertoire includes some 440,000 distinct CDR3 sequences. Overall study results and limits: The data did not back a single strong IBD-associated clonotype or signal. Repertoire likeness was no different across concordant and discordant twins, perhaps owing to restricted power.

Sequencing was done on a sample of blood. The TCR sequence derives from a human donor with ulcerative colitis or Crohn's disease, or a healthy co-twin of an affected twin (not recorded which).

CDR3 loop: CASSPERQNTGELFF. The chain has TRBV18 and TRBJ2-2. The CDR3 covers 15 residues. CDR1 and CDR2 from the germline V gene are KGHSH and LQKENI.